Below, 10 T cell receptor beta chains from the same sample are listed, as sequenced in a study of neurological immune-mediated disorders. From the 5' RACE reads, TCRdb called clonotypes with MiXCR, one entry per CDR3 protein. The sample consists of about 42,000 distinct CDR3 sequences, 20% to 25% of them appearing once. Time point in this sample: technical triplicate 3. Input material: PBMCs. These TCRs come from a man in his 60s with HTLV-1-associated myelopathy (HAM/TSP).

This clonotype was seen many times. The chain has TRBV5-6 and TRBJ1-2, with unresolved D. Germline V gene sequence: CDR1 SGHDT, CDR2 YYEEEE. The V gene lost 4 bases and the J gene lost 8 bases, with 9 bases spanning the gap. The CDR3 sequence is 11 residues long. CDR3 in DNA: TGTGCCAGCAGCCACGTTGGCGGCTACACCTTC. Its translation: CASSHVGGYTF.

The chain couples TRBV5-1 to TRBJ2-7; possible D gene TRBD2, 5 bases. V shed 3 bases and J shed 0 bases, with 16 bases lying between them. This CDR3 is built from 16 residues. Germline loops: CDR1 SGHRS, CDR2 YFSETQ. As DNA, the CDR3 is TGCGCCAGCAGCTCATGGTCTTGCGGGCCCTCCTACGAGCAGTACTTC. Protein product: CASSSWSCGPSYEQYF.

This clonotype was counted at least ten times. This chain links TRBV5-1 with TRBJ1-1; D is possibly TRBD1 (6 bases). CDR3 length: 14 residues. The V end lost 4 bases, the J end lost 1 base, and 11 bases lay between the germline ends. The V gene's germline CDR1 is SGHRS and CDR2 YFSETQ. The CDR3 nucleotides are TGCGCCAGCAGCGTACAGGGCGGGAACACTGAAGCTTTCTTT. It yields the protein CASSVQGGNTEAFF.

This clonotype was seen repeatedly, ten times or more. The V call is TRBV5-1, the J call TRBJ2-7, with D possibly called TRBD1 or TRBD2 (6 bases each). The CDR3 consists of 15 residues. Trimming left V 4 bases short and J 3 bases short, with 17 bases between. Germline values: CDR1 SGHRS, CDR2 YFSETQ. CDR3 loop: CASSSQPGASYEQYF. The CDR3 coding sequence is TGCGCCAGCAGCAGCCAGCCGGGGGCTAGCTACGAGCAGTACTTC.

This clonotype was picked up many times. This chain joins TRBV24-1 and TRBJ2-5, with TRBD1 matching over 7 bases. CDR3 length: 19 amino acids. The V gene's germline CDR1 is KGHDR and CDR2 SFDVKD. After removal of 3 bases from V and 2 bases from J, the junction contained 17 bases not matched to a gene. CDR3 coding DNA: TGTGCCACCAGTGATCAAAATCCATTCCGGGACAGAAAACAAGAGACCCAGTACTTC. Protein product: CATSDQNPFRDRKQETQYF.

This clonotype was recorded many times. The rearrangement uses TRBV5-1 and TRBJ2-7; 7 nucleotides line up with TRBD1. The CDR3 extends over 15 amino acids. V lost 3 bases, J lost 2 bases, and 8 bases stayed unmatched. CDR1 is SGHRS and CDR2 is YFSETQ in the germline V gene. The CDR3 spells CASSSGTATPYEQYF. Written as DNA, the CDR3 is TGCGCCAGCAGCTCCGGGACAGCTACGCCCTACGAGCAGTACTTC. The complete variable domain, with remaining parts taken from reference TRBV5-1 and TRBJ2-7, reads KAGVTQTPRYLIKTRGQQVTLSCSPISGHRSVSWYQQTPGQGLQFLFEYFSETQRNKGNFPGRFSGRQFSNSRSEMNVSTLELGDSALYLCASSSGTATPYEQYFGPGTRLTVT.

Turning to this clonotype: An end of the junction does not agree with germline; a read error may underlie this. The chain links TRBV5-6 to TRBJ1-5; D unresolved. The CDR3 is 16 amino acids. CDR1 SGHDT and CDR2 YYEEEE come from the germline V gene. CDR3 protein: CTSSSWLLGADQRQHF. The CDR3 nucleotides read TGTACCAGCAGCTCGTGGTTGTTGGGAGCGGATCAGCGCCAGCATTTT.

This clonotype was seen many times. This rearrangement joins TRBV20-1 to TRBJ2-7; D is perhaps TRBD2 (5 bases). This CDR3 spans 14 amino acids. Trimming pared 0 bases from V and 2 bases from J, leaving 11 bases between. Germline V gene sequence: CDR1 DFQATT, CDR2 SNEGSKA (reference sequence). CDR3 nucleotides: TGCAGTGCTAGAGATTGGGGAGTCGCCTACGAGCAGTACTTC. It is translated as CSARDWGVAYEQYF.

To note about this clonotype: Being one base from a much bigger clone, this may be a read error. The V and J genes are TRBV5-6 and TRBJ1-2; perhaps TRBD1 as D (6 bases). This CDR3 region has 12 residues. The V gene's germline CDR1 is SGHDT and CDR2 YYEEEE. The CDR3 sequence: CASSQGSYCYTF. The CDR3 nucleotides are TGTGCCAGCAGCCAGGGGTCCTATTGCTACACCTTC.

V gene TRBV20-1 combines with J gene TRBJ2-5; D remains ambiguous. CDR3 length: 12 amino acids. Trimming pared 5 bases from V and 2 bases from J, leaving 9 bases between. CDR1 and CDR2 from the germline V gene are DFQATT and SNEGSKA (reference sequence). The CDR3 loop is CSASDSQETQYF. As DNA, the CDR3 is TGCAGTGCTTCTGACTCGCAAGAGACCCAGTACTTC.